A single sample gave rise to the 8 T cell receptor beta chains below, sequenced in a study of blood T cell repertoires in COVID-19. Here immunoSEQ multiplex PCR was the method, and the copy in TCRdb shows in-frame clones only, minus some. Of roughly 160,000 clones listed, under 90% are singletons. Sequenced input: peripheral blood. The source of these receptors is a woman of 80 years or more with acute or convalescent COVID-19.

This clone was counted once. V is TRBV28 and J is TRBJ2-1; the D gene is possibly TRBD2 (7 bases). CDR1 and CDR2 from the germline V gene are MDHEN and SYDVKM. Trimming shortened V by 1 base and J by 6 bases, and 19 bases separated the two germline ends. The CDR3 is made up of 17 amino acids. CDR3 nucleotides: TGTGCCAGCAGTTTATTGGGTGGCGGGGGCCCCCTCAATGAGCAGTTCTTC. Translated: CASSLLGGGGPLNEQFF.

V and J are TRBV7-9 and TRBJ2-2; perhaps TRBD1 as D (6 bases). The ends were cut back, 5 bases at V and 1 base at J, with 17 bases in the middle. Germline V gene sequence: CDR1 SEHNR, CDR2 FQNEAQ (reference sequence). This CDR3 has 17 amino acids. The CDR3 loop reads CASSPKKTGLNTGELFF. DNA for the CDR3: TGTGCCAGCAGCCCTAAAAAGACAGGTTTGAACACCGGGGAGCTGTTTTTT.

This chain links TRBV19 with TRBJ1-5, with 9 bases aligning to TRBD1. This CDR3 is built from 14 residues. Trimming removed 3 bases from V and 5 bases from J; junction bases left unmatched: 2. Germline V gene sequence: CDR1 LNHDA, CDR2 SQIVND (reference sequence). CDR3: CASSMTGGDQPQHF. CDR3 sequence (DNA): TGTGCCAGTAGTATGACAGGGGGGGATCAGCCCCAGCATTTT.

This clone has a handful of counts. The chain couples TRBV19 to TRBJ2-1; TRBD1 matches 12 bases. CDR3 length equals 16 residues. Germline CDR1 LNHDA, CDR2 SQIVND (reference sequence). V trimming: 5 bases; J trimming: 8 bases; junction bases outside the gene matches: 10. The CDR3 loop reads CASSASGTGGIYEQFF. CDR3 sequence (DNA): TGTGCCAGTAGTGCCTCCGGGACAGGGGGCATCTATGAGCAGTTCTTC.

The chain recombines TRBV19 with TRBJ1-2; no definite D call. Trimming removed 3 bases at V and 8 bases at J, with 22 bases between. The CDR3 loop spans 16 amino acids. Germline lookup yields CDR1 LNHDA and CDR2 SQIVND (reference sequence). The CDR3 is CASSIFPGDLIRGYTF. Written as DNA, the CDR3 is TGTGCCAGTAGTATTTTTCCGGGAGACCTCATCAGGGGCTACACCTTC.

The chain employs TRBV19 and TRBJ2-5; 12 bases are a match to TRBD1. Germline assignment: CDR1 LNHDA and CDR2 SQIVND (reference sequence). The J segment lost 5 bases and the V segment lost 6 bases, leaving 7 bases of the junction unmatched. The CDR3 contains 15 residues. The CDR3 region is CASSAGQGARETQYF. DNA of the CDR3: TGTGCCAGTAGCGCGGGACAGGGGGCAAGGGAGACCCAGTACTTC.

The CDR3 loop reads CSVETREKLFF. CDR3 sequence (DNA): TGCAGCGTTGAAACCAGGGAAAAACTGTTTTTT. The chain employs TRBV29-1 and TRBJ1-4; D unresolved. Germline-derived CDR1 and CDR2 are SQVTM and ANQGSEA. The CDR3 contains 11 residues. The V end was cut by 2 bases, the J end by 8 bases, with 6 bases between.

The DNA for the CDR3 is TGTGCCAGCAGCTTGGGGGGGCATACGCAGTATTTT. Residues: CASSLGGHTQYF. This chain connects TRBV5-6 to TRBJ2-3; tentative D call: TRBD1 (6 bases). Germline loops: CDR1 SGHDT, CDR2 YYEEEE. The CDR3 runs to 12 residues. The V end was cut by 0 bases, the J end by 7 bases, with 6 bases between.